The 31 T cell receptor beta chains below come from one sample, sequenced in a study of blood T cells in healthy people across ages. For the second PCR, which ran for about 6 to 12 cycles, a sample-barcoded 5' primer and a J-beta primer mix were used. From the 5' RACE reads, TCRdb called clonotypes with MiXCR, one entry per CDR3 protein. The table lists hundreds of thousands of distinct CDR3 sequences, roughly 60% of them singletons. What was sequenced was blood. Receptors were obtained from a young man in good health.

The chain employs TRBV5-6 and TRBJ2-7, with D possibly being TRBD1 or TRBD2 (5 bases each). The CDR3 spans 14 residues. Trimming took 4 bases from V and 4 from J, leaving 15 bases between them. Germline assignment: CDR1 SGHDT and CDR2 YYEEEE. The CDR3 is CASSGSGDHYEQYF. The DNA of the CDR3 is TGTGCCAGCAGCGGCTCCGGGGACCATTACGAGCAGTACTTC.

The rearrangement uses TRBV27 and TRBJ1-6; TRBD1 matches at 8 bases. V gave up 2 bases and J gave up 7 bases; unmatched junction bases: 7. Germline V gives CDR1 MNHEY, CDR2 SMNVEV (reference sequence). The CDR3 is made up of 16 amino acids. The CDR3 nucleotides read TGTGCCAGCAGTTTAGTTAGGGACAGGCTAAATTCACCCCTCCACTTT. Its protein is CASSLVRDRLNSPLHF.

V and J are TRBV7-2 and TRBJ1-6; D gene unclear. Trimming took off 1 base at V and 6 bases at J, with 10 bases between the two ends. The V gene's germline CDR1 is SGHTA and CDR2 FQGNSA. This CDR3 region has 15 residues. The CDR3 DNA sequence: TGTGCCAGCAGCTTAGTTGTGGGTTCTAATTCACCCCTCCACTTT. Translation gives CASSLVVGSNSPLHF. Variable domain in full (rest from reference TRBV7-2 and TRBJ1-6): GAGVSQSPSNKVTEKGKDVELRCDPISGHTALYWYRQSLGQGLEFLIYFQGNSAPDKSGLPSDRFSAERTGGSVSTLTIQRTQQEDSAVYLCASSLVVGSNSPLHFGNGTRLTVT.

This chain joins TRBV29-1 and TRBJ2-7, with D perhaps given as TRBD1 or TRBD2 (7 bases each). The CDR3 contains 13 residues. Trimming pared 2 bases from V and 6 bases from J, leaving 14 bases between. The germline V gene encodes CDR1 SQVTM and CDR2 ANQGSEA. In DNA, the CDR3 is TGCAGCGTTGAACCCGCAGGGGGGGCCGAGCAGTACTTC. This encodes CSVEPAGGAEQYF.

This clonotype was seen only a few times. V is TRBV3-1 and J is TRBJ2-4, with TRBD1 as a possible D gene (5 bases). Near its end, the DNA agrees better with TRBJ2-7, so the J call may be wrong. The CDR3 covers 13 residues. From germline, CDR1 is LGHDT and CDR2 YNNKEL (reference sequence). The DNA of the CDR3 is TGTGCCAGCAGCCCGGACATACGACACGAGCAGTACTTC. Translated, it gives CASSPDIRHEQYF.

V gene TRBV12-3 or TRBV12-4 combines with J gene TRBJ1-1, with 9 bases aligning to TRBD1. This CDR3 contains 17 residues. Losses at the gene ends were 5 bases for V and 5 bases for J; bases not matched to a gene: 15. The CDR3 DNA sequence: TGTGCCAGCAGTCAAACCCCGGGACAGGGCTATGATACTGAAGCTTTCTTT. This encodes CASSQTPGQGYDTEAFF.

This clonotype was detected only a few times. The CDR3 DNA is TGCAGTGCTACCGGGCGGGAGCAGTACTTC. Amino acids: CSATGREQYF. The chain uses TRBV20-1 and TRBJ2-7, with D unclear. CDR3 length: 10 residues. Germline CDR1 is DFQATT and CDR2 is SNEGSKA (reference sequence). V was cut by 4 bases and J by 7 bases, with 8 bases left in between.

This chain links TRBV20-1 with TRBJ2-5; 9 bases fit TRBD2. The CDR3 consists of 15 residues. Germline assignment: CDR1 DFQATT and CDR2 SNEGSKA (reference sequence). V lost 6 bases and J lost 1; bases outside the gene matches: 9. CDR3 bases: TGCAGTGCCGTCGGACTAGCGAGGGGCCAAGAGACCCAGTACTTC. It specifies CSAVGLARGQETQYF.

CDR3 sequence reads: CASSLGLGWTEAFF. CDR3 coding DNA: TGTGCCAGCAGCTTAGGGCTGGGGTGGACTGAAGCTTTCTTT. The chain carries TRBV7-2 and TRBJ1-1, with unresolved D. V was clipped by 1 base and J by 5 bases, with 11 bases between them. The germline gives CDR1 SGHTA, CDR2 FQGNSA. CDR3 length equals 14 residues.

Points on this clonotype: One junction end disagrees with the germline gene, perhaps due to a read error. This rearrangement joins TRBV9 to TRBJ2-1, with D perhaps TRBD1 (6 bases). This CDR3 has 14 residues. Looked up from germline, CDR1 is SGDLS and CDR2 is YYNGEE. CDR3 loop: CASSTQGPYNGQFF. DNA for the CDR3: TGTGCCAGCAGCACCCAGGGGCCCTACAATGGGCAGTTCTTC. Full variable domain (rest looked up from reference TRBV9 and TRBJ2-1): DSGVTQTPKHLITATGQRVTLRCSPRSGDLSVYWYQQSLDQGLQFLIQYYNGEERAKGNILERFSAQQFPDLHSELNLSSLELGDSALYFCASSTQGPYNGQFFGPGTRLTVL.

This rearrangement joins TRBV3-1 to TRBJ2-2; either TRBD1 or TRBD2 may fit D (5 bases each). CDR3 size: 13 residues. The ends were cut back, 5 bases at V and 7 bases at J, with 11 bases in the middle. Looked up from germline, CDR1 is LGHDT and CDR2 is YNNKEL (reference sequence). In DNA form, the CDR3 reads TGTGCCAGCAGCACCCAGGGAGTCGGGGAGCTGTTTTTT. It yields the protein CASSTQGVGELFF.

This clonotype occurred a few times. The genes are TRBV29-1 and TRBJ2-2, with D uncertain. There are 12 residues in the CDR3. Per germline, CDR1 SQVTM and CDR2 ANQGSEA. V lost 4 bases, J lost 3 bases, and 6 bases lay in between. The CDR3 loop reads CSVGDHTGELFF. The CDR3 DNA reads as TGCAGCGTTGGGGATCACACCGGGGAGCTGTTTTTT.

This clonotype was seen a few times. This chain connects TRBV29-1 to TRBJ2-3, with TRBD1 matching 9 bases. Germline V gene data show CDR1 as SQVTM and CDR2 as ANQGSEA. CDR3 length equals 13 residues. Trimming removed 5 bases from V and 7 bases from J; junction bases left unmatched: 7. This CDR3 reads CSVTTGGGNTQYF. CDR3 coding DNA: TGCAGCGTTACGACAGGGGGAGGAAATACGCAGTATTTT.

This clonotype was found a few times. The V and J genes are TRBV7-9 and TRBJ1-2; the match to TRBD1 covers 11 bases. Germline trimming cut 1 base from V and 10 bases from J; bases unmatched to any gene: 11. Germline assignment: CDR1 SEHNR and CDR2 FQNEAQ (reference sequence). The CDR3 spans 16 residues. As DNA, the CDR3 is TGTGCCAGCAGCTTAGGGGCGGGACAGGGGGTCCGATCCTACACCTTC. It yields the protein CASSLGAGQGVRSYTF.

The chain carries TRBV14 and TRBJ2-1; no firm D call. CDR1 SGHDN and CDR2 FVKESK come from the germline V gene. The CDR3 extends over 16 amino acids. Trimming removed 2 bases from V and 2 bases from J, with 13 bases in between. The CDR3 loop reads CASSQNRVPPYNEQFF. Written as DNA, the CDR3 is TGTGCCAGCAGCCAAAACCGGGTCCCTCCCTACAATGAGCAGTTCTTC.

V usage is TRBV15 and J usage is TRBJ1-6; TRBD1 aligns across 8 bases. The CDR3 spans 13 residues. Germline assignment: CDR1 LNHNV and CDR2 YYDKDF (reference sequence). The V segment lost 6 bases and the J segment 6 bases; nucleotides outside the gene matches: 1. The CDR3: CATRDRGNSPLHF. Here the CDR3 DNA reads TGTGCCACCAGAGACAGGGGTAATTCACCCCTCCACTTT.

The genes are TRBV28 and TRBJ2-3, with 9 bases lining up with TRBD2. CDR1 MDHEN and CDR2 SYDVKM come from the germline V gene. The junction had 7 bases not matched to a gene; V was cut back by 2 bases and J by 4 bases. The CDR3 runs to 16 residues. DNA for the CDR3: TGTGCCAGCAGTTTAACGCGCGGGGGGGCTTCAGATACGCAGTATTTT. Translation: CASSLTRGGASDTQYF.

As regards this clonotype: One junction end disagrees with the germline gene, perhaps due to a read error. The rearrangement uses TRBV6-1 and TRBJ1-2; D gene ambiguous. This CDR3 contains 16 residues. In germline, CDR1 is MNHNS, CDR2 SASEGT. CDR3 DNA: TGTGCCAGTAGTGTCGGGCGACGGGAATTTAACTATGGCTACACCTTC. It is translated as CASSVGRREFNYGYTF.

The J gene is TRBJ2-2, the V gene TRBV27; D gene unclear. The CDR3 is made up of 15 amino acids. V was trimmed by 2 bases and J by 4 bases, leaving 11 bases between them. The germline V gene encodes CDR1 MNHEY and CDR2 SMNVEV (reference sequence). CDR3: CASSLVGLVTGELFF. CDR3 coding DNA: TGTGCCAGCAGTTTAGTAGGGTTGGTCACCGGGGAGCTGTTTTTT.

This clonotype was observed a few times. V and J are TRBV6-6 and TRBJ2-1; TRBD1 matches 11 bases. The CDR3 length is 17 residues. In germline, CDR1 is MNHNY, CDR2 SVGAGI (reference sequence). V shed 7 bases and J 3 bases; nucleotides not matched to a gene: 11. The CDR3 loop reads CASTSYIGTGGYNEQFF. The DNA of the CDR3 is TGTGCCAGCACCTCGTACATAGGGACAGGGGGCTACAATGAGCAGTTCTTC.

This clonotype was found a few times. Here the CDR3 DNA reads TGTGCCAGCAGTCACGGACAGGGGTCGTTCTTC. Translation gives CASSHGQGSFF. The rearrangement links TRBV12-3 or TRBV12-4 to TRBJ2-1; 9 bases fit TRBD1. The length of the CDR3 is 11 residues. V lost 5 bases to trimming and J lost 15 bases; unmatched junction nucleotides: 5.

This clonotype showed up just once. This chain connects TRBV15 to TRBJ2-3, with D perhaps assigned TRBD1 or TRBD2 (5 bases each). In germline, CDR1 is LNHNV, CDR2 YYDKDF (reference sequence). V was cut by 5 bases and J by 3 bases, with 12 bases left in between. The CDR3 sequence is 14 residues long. CDR3 sequence: CATSPGWGTDTQYF. The CDR3 DNA follows: TGTGCCACCAGCCCAGGTTGGGGGACAGATACGCAGTATTTT.

This clonotype has more than one count but fewer than ten. The chain combines TRBV5-1 with TRBJ2-4; D remains ambiguous. The DNA end is a closer match to TRBJ2-7, so the J assignment may be wrong. This CDR3 is built from 14 residues. Germline V gene lookup returns CDR1 SGHRS and CDR2 YFSETQ. The CDR3 nucleotides read TGCGCCAGCCGAACACCGGAACAACCCTACGAGCAGTACTTC. Protein sequence: CASRTPEQPYEQYF.

The CDR3 coding sequence is TGCGCCAGCAGCCTTGGACAGGGGAAGGATACGCAGTATTTT. Its translation is CASSLGQGKDTQYF. The chain carries TRBV5-1 and TRBJ2-3; TRBD1 aligns across 9 bases. Per germline, CDR1 SGHRS and CDR2 YFSETQ. The CDR3 runs to 14 residues. The junction had 6 bases not matched to a gene; V was cut back by 4 bases and J by 6 bases.

The rearrangement links TRBV7-2 to TRBJ2-1, with a possible D match to TRBD1 (7 bases). Matching the DNA end better, TRBJ2-7 makes the J call doubtful. The CDR3 runs to 15 residues. Per the germline V gene, CDR1 is SGHTA and CDR2 is FQGNSA. In DNA, the CDR3 is TGTGCCAGCAGCCAGGGGGGAAATAAAGCCTACGAGCAGTACTTC. It encodes CASSQGGNKAYEQYF.

The rearrangement links TRBV7-2 to TRBJ2-5; maybe TRBD1 (6 bases). With the DNA end fitting TRBJ2-1 better, the J assignment may be wrong. This CDR3 is 14 amino acids long. Germline CDR1 SGHTA, CDR2 FQGNSA. In DNA, the CDR3 is TGTGCCAGCAGCCCGCAGGGGCACCAAGAGACCCAGTTCTTC. It encodes CASSPQGHQETQFF.

The chain has TRBV12-3 or TRBV12-4 and TRBJ2-4; unclear D gene. The J call may be mistaken, given a closer DNA end match to TRBJ2-5. The CDR3 spans 12 residues. The CDR3 nucleotides are TGTGCCAGCAGCCATGATTTGGGGACCCAGTACTTC. It yields the protein CASSHDLGTQYF.

The chain links TRBV13 to TRBJ2-1; 7 bases fit TRBD2. This CDR3 spans 15 amino acids. Per germline, CDR1 PRHDT and CDR2 FYEKMQ (reference sequence). The junction had 12 bases not matched to a gene; V was cut back by 5 bases and J by 8 bases. In DNA form, the CDR3 reads TGTGCCAGCAGCCTGGGACTACCCCTCGGAGATGAGCAGTTCTTC. Translating gives CASSLGLPLGDEQFF.

The chain employs TRBV7-2 and TRBJ2-1; D uncertain. The CDR3 contains 13 residues. The ends were cut back, 6 bases at V and 10 bases at J, with 16 bases in the middle. CDR1 SGHTA and CDR2 FQGNSA come from the germline V gene. CDR3 sequence (DNA): TGTGCCAGCAGTTATACACCCTCCTACGAGCAGTTCTTC. Protein: CASSYTPSYEQFF.

The chain employs TRBV28 and TRBJ2-5; D is unclear. This CDR3 has 13 residues. V shed 6 bases and J shed 5 bases, with 13 bases lying between them. The germline V gene has CDR1 MDHEN and CDR2 SYDVKM. The CDR3 DNA follows: TGTGCCAGCAGCTCCGACTTCCCCGAGACCCAGTACTTC. This sequence encodes CASSSDFPETQYF.

This chain joins TRBV12-3 or TRBV12-4 and TRBJ2-7, with D possibly matching TRBD2 (6 bases). The CDR3 consists of 11 residues. With 8 bases removed from V and 9 bases from J, the gap between germline ends came to 14 bases. CDR3: CASGIAALQYF. The CDR3 DNA sequence: TGTGCCAGCGGGATAGCGGCCCTGCAGTACTTC.